In this sample, the clone carrying this T cell receptor (beta chain) turned up a few times. What it binds is not known. The data are from a study of regulatory dendritic cells for organ transplantation. Across the whole study: Dendritic cell cultures received LPS on day 6.

Allogeneic regulatory or mature dendritic cells were co-cultured for 5 days with CFSE-labeled sorted T cells at 1:10. Libraries were prepared by immunoSEQ multiplex PCR; TCRdb keeps only in-frame clonotypes and omits some of them. In the table there are approximately 22,000 clones, 80% to 90% of which are singletons. General study points: Naive CD4+ and CD8+ repertoires were highly diverse; memory CD8+ was most oligoclonal.

Germline loops: CDR1 SGHDT, CDR2 YYEEEE. This CDR3 spans 13 amino acids. Trimming took 4 bases from V and 6 from J; bases not matched to a gene: 4. This TCR derives from a human donor in good health. Source material: naive CD4+ T cells from blood cultured with regulatory dendritic cells. As to subset: CD45RA+ naive T cells. This sequence joins TRBV5-6 and TRBJ2-1, with 7 positions matching TRBD2. The CDR3 protein is CASSIGLGNEQFF. For the CDR3, the DNA is TGTGCCAGCAGCATAGGACTAGGCAATGAGCAGTTCTTC.